The clone carrying this T cell receptor (beta chain) was seen many times. Its antigen remains unknown. The study ran its PCR with 60 Vbeta and 13 Jbeta primers. TCRdb's copy holds only in-frame clones and misses some; the assay was immunoSEQ multiplex PCR. The data show around 120,000 clones, with around 76% seen just once and 25% to 35% held by the top ten. The data stem from a study of cytomegalovirus exposure and HLA in healthy donors. Study overall: Researchers previously reported finding 90 million to 120 million unique TCR beta sequences from around 200 million T cells. Genotyping showed roughly 76% of some 400 donors falling in the Caucasian-associated ancestry cluster.

Study-level points and caveats: Among TCR beta chains of equal frequency, HLA-associated ones were more clonally expanded in a later analysis. Later analysis identified some 16,000 TCR beta sequences associated with HLA alleles, using a false discovery rate threshold of 0.05.

This CDR3 is 14 amino acids long. CDR1 and CDR2 from the germline V gene are SGHTA and FQGNSA. Deletions cut 0 bases from V and 6 bases from J, with 6 bases between. The sequence was obtained from a man aged 60-69 years in good health and CMV-seropositive. Sequenced input: PBMCs. The chain is built from TRBV7-2 and TRBJ1-6; D is uncertain. For the CDR3, the DNA is TGTGCCAGCAGCTTAGCGAGTACTAATTCACCCCTCCACTTT. Its translation: CASSLASTNSPLHF.